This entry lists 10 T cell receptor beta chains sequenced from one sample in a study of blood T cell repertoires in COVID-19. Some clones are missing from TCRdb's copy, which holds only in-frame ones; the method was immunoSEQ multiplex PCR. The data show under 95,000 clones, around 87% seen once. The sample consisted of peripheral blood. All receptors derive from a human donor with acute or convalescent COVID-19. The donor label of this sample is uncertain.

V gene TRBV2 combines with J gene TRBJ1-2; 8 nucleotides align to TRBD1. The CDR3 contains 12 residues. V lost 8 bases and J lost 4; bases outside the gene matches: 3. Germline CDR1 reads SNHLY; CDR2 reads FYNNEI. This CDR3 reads CASDGQGYGYTF. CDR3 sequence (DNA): TGTGCCAGCGACGGACAGGGCTATGGCTACACCTTC. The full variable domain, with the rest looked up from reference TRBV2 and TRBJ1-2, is EPEVTQTPSHQVTQMGQEVILRCVPISNHLYFYWYRQILGQKVEFLVSFYNNEISEKSEIFDDQFSVERPDGSNFTLKIRSTKLEDSAMYFCASDGQGYGYTFGSGTRLTVV.

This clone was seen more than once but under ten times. The CDR3 nucleotides are TGTGCCAGCAGCCCACGGGACAGGGGTTTCTCATATGGCTACACCTTC. Translating gives CASSPRDRGFSYGYTF. V is TRBV3-1 (or the pseudogene TRBV3-2) and J is TRBJ1-2; 10 bases map to TRBD1. Germline values: CDR1 LGHDT, CDR2 YNNKEL (reference sequence). V lost 4 bases to trimming and J lost 5 bases; unmatched junction nucleotides: 10. CDR3 length: 16 residues.

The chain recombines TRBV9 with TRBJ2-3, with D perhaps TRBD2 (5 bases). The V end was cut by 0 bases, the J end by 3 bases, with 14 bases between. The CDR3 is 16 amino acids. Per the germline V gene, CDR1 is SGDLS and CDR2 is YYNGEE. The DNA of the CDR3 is TGTGCCAGCAGCGTAGCTCCGAGTAGAGGGACAGATACGCAGTATTTT. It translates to CASSVAPSRGTDTQYF.

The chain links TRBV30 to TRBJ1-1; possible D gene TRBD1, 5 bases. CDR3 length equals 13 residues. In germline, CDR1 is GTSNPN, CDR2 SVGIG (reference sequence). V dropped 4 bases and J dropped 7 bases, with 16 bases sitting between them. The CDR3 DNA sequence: TGTGCCTGGAAGGGGTCGACTTTTAGTGAAGCTTTCTTT. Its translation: CAWKGSTFSEAFF. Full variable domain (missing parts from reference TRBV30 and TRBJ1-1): SQTIHQWPATLVQPVGSPLSLECTVEGTSNPNLYWYRQAAGRGLQLLFYSVGIGQISSEVPQNLSASRPQDRQFILSSKKLLLSDSGFYLCAWKGSTFSEAFFGQGTRLTVV.

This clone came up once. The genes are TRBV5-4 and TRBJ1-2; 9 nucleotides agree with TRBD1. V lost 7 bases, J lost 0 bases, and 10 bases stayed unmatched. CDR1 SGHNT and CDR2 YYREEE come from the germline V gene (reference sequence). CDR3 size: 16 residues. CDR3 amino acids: CASGSTGGRSNYGYTF. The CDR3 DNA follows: TGTGCCAGCGGCTCTACAGGGGGCAGATCTAACTATGGCTACACCTTC.

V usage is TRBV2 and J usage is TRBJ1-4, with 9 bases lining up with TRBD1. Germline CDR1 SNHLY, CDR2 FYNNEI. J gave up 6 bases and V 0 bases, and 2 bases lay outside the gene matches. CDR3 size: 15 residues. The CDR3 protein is CASSEAGQGYEKLFF. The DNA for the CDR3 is TGTGCCAGCAGTGAAGCGGGACAGGGATATGAAAAACTGTTTTTT.

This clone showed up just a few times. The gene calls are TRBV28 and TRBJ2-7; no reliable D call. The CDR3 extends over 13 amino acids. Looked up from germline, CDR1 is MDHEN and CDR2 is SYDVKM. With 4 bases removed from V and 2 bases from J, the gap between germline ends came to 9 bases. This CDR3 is CASSSRSPYEQYF. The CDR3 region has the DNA TGTGCCAGCAGTTCTAGGAGCCCCTACGAGCAGTACTTC.

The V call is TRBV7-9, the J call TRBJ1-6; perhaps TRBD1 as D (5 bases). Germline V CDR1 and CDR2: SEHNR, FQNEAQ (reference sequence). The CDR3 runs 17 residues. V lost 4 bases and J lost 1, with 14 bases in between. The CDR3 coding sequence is TGTGCCAGCAGCTCTGTCATCGGGGGTTCCTATAATTCACCCCTCCACTTT. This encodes CASSSVIGGSYNSPLHF.

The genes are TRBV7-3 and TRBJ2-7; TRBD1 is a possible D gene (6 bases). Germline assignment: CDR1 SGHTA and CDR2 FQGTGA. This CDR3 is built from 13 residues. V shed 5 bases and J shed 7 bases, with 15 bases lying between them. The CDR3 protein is CASSEQGPGEQYF. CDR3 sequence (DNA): TGTGCCAGCAGCGAACAGGGTCCGGGGGAGCAGTACTTC.

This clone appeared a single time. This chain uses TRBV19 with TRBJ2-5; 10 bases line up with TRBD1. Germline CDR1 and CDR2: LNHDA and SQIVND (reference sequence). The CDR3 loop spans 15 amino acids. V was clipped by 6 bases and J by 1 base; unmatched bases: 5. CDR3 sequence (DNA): TGTGCCAGTAGGGACAGGGGGAATCCCCAAGAGACCCAGTACTTC. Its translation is CASRDRGNPQETQYF.